The 24 T cell receptor beta chains below were found in one sample sequenced in a study of early T cells in non-severe SARS-CoV-2 infection. TCRdb redid the calling of the 5' RACE reads with MiXCR, one entry per CDR3 protein. This sample yields about 83,000 distinct CDR3 sequences, of which approximately 13% are seen a single time; more than 6.5% belongs to the top ten. Sequencing used whole blood. These receptor sequences come from an adult who was a healthcare worker with PCR-confirmed SARS-CoV-2 infection or an uninfected control (not recorded which).

The genes are TRBV7-8 and TRBJ1-5; TRBD1 matches 9 bases. The CDR3 totals 16 residues. Per the germline V gene, CDR1 is SGHVS and CDR2 is FQNEAQ. The junction had 3 bases not matched to a gene; V was cut back by 1 base and J by 2 bases. The CDR3 reads CASSLETGGGNQPQHF. The CDR3 nucleotides are TGTGCCAGCAGCTTAGAGACAGGGGGAGGCAATCAGCCCCAGCATTTT.

This clonotype was counted ten times or more. The chain employs TRBV10-3 and TRBJ2-3; tentatively, D is TRBD2 (5 bases). The CDR3 has 16 amino acids. The V and J ends lost 3 bases and 2 bases respectively, with 15 bases between them. CDR1 ENHRY and CDR2 SYGVKD come from the germline V gene. The CDR3 nucleotides read TGTGCCATCAGTGATGGTGCGGGCCGTATCACAGATACGCAGTATTTT. It is translated as CAISDGAGRITDTQYF.

In its sample, this clonotype was seen a few times. This chain connects TRBV29-1 to TRBJ1-1, with D perhaps TRBD1 (5 bases). CDR1 is SQVTM, CDR2 ANQGSEA, per germline. CDR3 length equals 13 residues. Trimming took 5 bases from V and 4 from J, leaving 14 bases between them. The CDR3 DNA follows: TGCAGCGTTAGGCTAAGGGGCAGCACTGAAGCTTTCTTT. Amino acids: CSVRLRGSTEAFF.

This clonotype was detected many times. The CDR3 reads CASSSTGGTQYF. CDR3 coding DNA: TGTGCCAGCAGCTCCACGGGAGGTACGCAGTATTTT. The chain couples TRBV7-3 to TRBJ2-3, with 7 bases matching TRBD2. Germline assignment: CDR1 SGHTA and CDR2 FQGTGA. This CDR3 is 12 amino acids long. V shed 4 bases, J shed 8 bases, and the junction held 3 bases outside the gene matches. The variable domain in full, completed from reference TRBV7-3 and TRBJ2-3, reads GAGVSQTPSNKVTEKGKYVELRCDPISGHTALYWYRQSLGQGPEFLIYFQGTGAADDSGLPNDRFFAVRPEGSVSTLKIQRTERGDSAVYLCASSSTGGTQYFGPGTRLTVL.

The CDR3 DNA follows: TGTGCCAGCAGAATAGGATGGGGCCCGGCAATCACCGGGGAGCTGTTTTTT. Protein: CASRIGWGPAITGELFF. V usage is TRBV7-8 and J usage is TRBJ2-2, with D possibly TRBD1 on 5 matching bases. The germline gives CDR1 SGHVS, CDR2 FQNEAQ. The V gene lost 6 bases and the J gene lost 4 bases, with 21 bases spanning the gap. The CDR3 is 17 amino acids. Together with reference TRBV7-8 and TRBJ2-2, the CDR3 gives the full variable domain: GAGVSQSPRYKVAKRGQDVALRCDPISGHVSLFWYQQALGQGPEFLTYFQNEAQLDKSGLPSDRFFAERPEGSVSTLKIQRTQQEDSAVYLCASRIGWGPAITGELFFGEGSRLTVL.

This rearrangement joins TRBV20-1 to TRBJ2-3; 9 positions match TRBD2. The germline V gene encodes CDR1 DFQATT and CDR2 SNEGSKA (reference sequence). This CDR3 has 14 amino acids. V was pared by 0 bases and J by 5 bases, with 3 bases of the junction left unmatched. CDR3 loop: CSARESGRIDTQYF. The CDR3 bases are TGCAGTGCTAGAGAAAGCGGGAGGATAGATACGCAGTATTTT.

V gene TRBV3-1 combines with J gene TRBJ2-3; D gene ambiguous. Germline CDR1 reads LGHDT; CDR2 reads YNNKEL (reference sequence). This CDR3 is built from 16 residues. The V gene lost 3 bases and the J gene lost 2 bases, with 15 bases spanning the gap. For the CDR3, the DNA is TGTGCCAGCAGCCATACCATCAGGTTTAACACAGATACGCAGTATTTT. It specifies CASSHTIRFNTDTQYF.

The sample holds a few counts of this clonotype. CDR3 region: CASSQDFSSETQYF. CDR3 nucleotides: TGCGCCAGCAGCCAAGATTTCTCTAGCGAGACCCAGTACTTC. This rearrangement joins TRBV4-3 to TRBJ2-5; possibly TRBD2 for D (5 bases). The V and J ends lost 0 bases and 5 bases respectively, with 10 bases between them. This CDR3 comprises 14 residues. Germline V lookup: CDR1 LGHNA, CDR2 YSLEER.

The sample holds one count of this clonotype. The V and J genes are TRBV12-3 or TRBV12-4 and TRBJ2-7; TRBD1 matches at 7 bases. Germline trimming cut 4 bases from V and 1 base from J; bases unmatched to any gene: 16. The CDR3 is made up of 18 amino acids. The CDR3 bases are TGTGCCAGCAGTTACGGGACAGACGTTTCATCTGCTTCCTACGAGCAGTACTTC. Translation gives CASSYGTDVSSASYEQYF.

This clonotype was counted only a few times. J is TRBJ2-5 and V is TRBV12-3 or TRBV12-4; perhaps TRBD2 as D (6 bases). There are 15 residues in the CDR3. The V and J ends lost 5 bases and 2 bases respectively, with 15 bases between them. CDR3 coding DNA: TGTGCCAGCAGTCCCGGGGGAACCTTACAAGAGACCCAGTACTTC. The encoded protein is CASSPGGTLQETQYF.

In nucleotides, the CDR3 is TGTGCCAGCAGCCCGACTAGCGGGACCGATACGCAGTATTTT. It codes for CASSPTSGTDTQYF. The chain carries TRBV7-8 and TRBJ2-3; 11 positions match TRBD2. Germline loops: CDR1 SGHVS, CDR2 FQNEAQ. This CDR3 is built from 14 residues. Germline trimming cut 5 bases from V and 6 bases from J; bases unmatched to any gene: 4.

The V gene is TRBV29-1, the J gene TRBJ1-2, with D possibly being TRBD1 (5 bases). The CDR3 is made up of 11 amino acids. Germline CDR1 reads SQVTM; CDR2 reads ANQGSEA. V gave up 4 bases and J gave up 6 bases, with 9 bases separating them. The CDR3 loop is CSVGGVHGYTF. CDR3 in DNA: TGCAGCGTTGGGGGGGTACATGGCTACACCTTC.

V is TRBV6-5 and J is TRBJ1-2; 7 bases are a match to TRBD1. Per the germline V gene, CDR1 is MNHEY and CDR2 is SVGAGI. Germline trimming cut 0 bases from V and 0 bases from J; bases unmatched to any gene: 1. CDR3 size: 15 residues. CDR3 nucleotide sequence: TGTGCCAGCAGTTACTCAGGGGGCTCTAACTATGGCTACACCTTC. It translates to CASSYSGGSNYGYTF.

CDR3 sequence: CASSPRTTPSSYNEQFF. DNA for the CDR3: TGTGCCAGCAGCCCCCGAACTACCCCTAGCTCCTACAATGAGCAGTTCTTC. The chain recombines TRBV5-4 with TRBJ2-1; D gene ambiguous. The V end was cut by 4 bases, the J end by 0 bases, with 17 bases between. Germline CDR1 SGHNT, CDR2 YYREEE (reference sequence). This CDR3 comprises 17 residues. The full variable domain, rest sourced from reference TRBV5-4 and TRBJ2-1, is ETGVTQSPTHLIKTRGQQVTLRCSSQSGHNTVSWYQQALGQGPQFIFQYYREEENGRGNFPPRFSGLQFPNYSSELNVNALELDDSALYLCASSPRTTPSSYNEQFFGPGTRLTVL.

The chain carries TRBV7-8 and TRBJ1-3; 8 bases line up with TRBD1. Looked up from germline, CDR1 is SGHVS and CDR2 is FQNEAQ. Trimming took 3 bases from V and 4 from J; bases not matched to a gene: 11. The CDR3 loop spans 17 amino acids. The CDR3 region has the DNA TGTGCCAGCAGCTTGGCCTCCCGGACAGGGCTCGGAAACACCATATATTTT. It encodes CASSLASRTGLGNTIYF.

This clonotype has only one observation. The chain links TRBV29-1 to TRBJ1-1; the D is unclear. The CDR3 extends over 11 amino acids. V shed 1 base and J shed 8 bases, with 8 bases lying between them. Germline CDR1 reads SQVTM; CDR2 reads ANQGSEA. The CDR3 region has the DNA TGCAGCGTTGAAGGGGCAGTCGAAGCTTTCTTT. This codes for CSVEGAVEAFF.

This clonotype has only a few counts. Written as DNA, the CDR3 is TGTGCCTGGAGTGTGGGAAGGGATAATTCACCCCTCCACTTT. Its translation is CAWSVGRDNSPLHF. The chain couples TRBV30 to TRBJ1-6; no firm D call. V lost 0 bases and J lost 5, with 8 bases in between. Germline lookup yields CDR1 GTSNPN and CDR2 SVGIG (reference sequence). The CDR3 runs to 14 residues.

The gene calls are TRBV7-9 and TRBJ1-3; D unclear. Germline V gene lookup returns CDR1 SEHNR and CDR2 FQNEAQ (reference sequence). The CDR3 has 13 residues. V dropped 8 bases and J dropped 0 bases, with 8 bases sitting between them. In DNA form, the CDR3 reads TGTGCCAGCGCCGAACCCTCTGGAAACACCATATATTTT. Translating gives CASAEPSGNTIYF.

V and J are TRBV20-1 and TRBJ2-3; 8 bases are a match to TRBD2. The CDR3 sequence is 13 residues long. Germline V gene lookup returns CDR1 DFQATT and CDR2 SNEGSKA (reference sequence). V shed 6 bases, J shed 3 bases, and the junction held 5 bases outside the gene matches. The CDR3 DNA reads TGCAGTGCGGCCCGACTAGCGACAGATACGCAGTATTTT. It yields the protein CSAARLATDTQYF.

This clonotype was recorded many times. The gene calls are TRBV7-2 and TRBJ2-7, with 12 bases aligning to TRBD2. The CDR3 runs 15 residues. J was trimmed by 4 bases and V by 1 base; bases with no gene match: 2. Germline V gene lookup returns CDR1 SGHTA and CDR2 FQGNSA. The CDR3 DNA sequence: TGTGCCAGCAGCTTAGGACTAGCGGGAGATTACGAGCAGTACTTC. Its translation is CASSLGLAGDYEQYF.

The rearrangement links TRBV9 to TRBJ2-1; the D gene is possibly TRBD1 (6 bases). The CDR3 runs 14 residues. Per germline, CDR1 SGDLS and CDR2 YYNGEE. V lost 6 bases to trimming and J lost 5 bases, with 15 bases between them. CDR3: CASNRAIGDNEQFF. The CDR3 DNA reads as TGTGCCAGCAACAGGGCGATAGGGGACAATGAGCAGTTCTTC.

This clonotype was counted ten times or more. The chain employs TRBV11-3 and TRBJ1-2; 7 bases agree with TRBD1. V dropped 5 bases and J dropped 7; count of bases not matched to a gene: 7. The CDR3 is made up of 13 amino acids. Looked up from germline, CDR1 is SGHNT and CDR2 is YENEEA. CDR3 coding DNA: TGTGCCAGCAGCCGAACAGGGGTTACTGGCTACACCTTC. As protein: CASSRTGVTGYTF.

This clonotype has at least ten counts. The chain employs TRBV18 and TRBJ1-1, with TRBD1 as a possible D gene (6 bases). From germline, CDR1 is KGHSH and CDR2 LQKENI. This CDR3 has 14 residues. V shed 0 bases and J shed 1 base, with 6 bases lying between them. CDR3 region: CASSPPGQNTEAFF. CDR3 nucleotide sequence: TGTGCCAGCTCACCACCGGGACAGAACACTGAAGCTTTCTTT.

This clonotype was seen only a few times. The chain couples TRBV20-1 to TRBJ1-1; 8 bases agree with TRBD1. V was clipped by 2 bases and J by 4 bases; unmatched bases: 6. Germline CDR1 reads DFQATT; CDR2 reads SNEGSKA (reference sequence). The CDR3 loop spans 14 amino acids. CDR3 sequence: CSARQGASTTEAFF. The CDR3 bases are TGCAGTGCTAGACAGGGGGCATCCACCACTGAAGCTTTCTTT.